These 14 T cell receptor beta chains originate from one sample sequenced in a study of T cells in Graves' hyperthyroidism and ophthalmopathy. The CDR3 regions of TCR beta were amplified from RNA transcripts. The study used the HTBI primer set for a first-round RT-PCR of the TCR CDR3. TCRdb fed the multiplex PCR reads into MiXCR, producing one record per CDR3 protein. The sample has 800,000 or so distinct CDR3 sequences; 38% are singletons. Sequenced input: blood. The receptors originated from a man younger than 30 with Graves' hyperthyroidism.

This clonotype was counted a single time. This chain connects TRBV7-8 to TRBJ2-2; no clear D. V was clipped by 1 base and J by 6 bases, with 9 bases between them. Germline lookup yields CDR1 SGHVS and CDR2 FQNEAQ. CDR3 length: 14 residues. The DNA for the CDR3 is TGTGCCAGCAGCTTAGTCGGTAGCCCCGGGGAGCTGTTTTTT. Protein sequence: CASSLVGSPGELFF.

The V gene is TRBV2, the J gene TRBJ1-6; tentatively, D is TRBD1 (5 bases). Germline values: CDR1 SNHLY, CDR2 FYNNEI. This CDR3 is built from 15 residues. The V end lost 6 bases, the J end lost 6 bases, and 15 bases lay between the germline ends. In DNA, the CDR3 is TGTGCCAGCAGCACTTCCGGGACCTTTAATTCACCCCTCCACTTT. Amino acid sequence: CASSTSGTFNSPLHF. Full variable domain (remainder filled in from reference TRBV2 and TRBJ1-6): EPEVTQTPSHQVTQMGQEVILRCVPISNHLYFYWYRQILGQKVEFLVSFYNNEISEKSEIFDDQFSVERPDGSNFTLKIRSTKLEDSAMYFCASSTSGTFNSPLHFGNGTRLTVT.

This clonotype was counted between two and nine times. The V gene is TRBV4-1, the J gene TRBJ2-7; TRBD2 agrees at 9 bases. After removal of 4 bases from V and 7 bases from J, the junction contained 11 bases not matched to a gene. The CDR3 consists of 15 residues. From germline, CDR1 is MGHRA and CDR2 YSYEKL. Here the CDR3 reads CASSPRGGLAGEQYF. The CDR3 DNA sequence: TGCGCCAGCAGCCCTCGCGGGGGTCTAGCGGGAGAGCAGTACTTC.

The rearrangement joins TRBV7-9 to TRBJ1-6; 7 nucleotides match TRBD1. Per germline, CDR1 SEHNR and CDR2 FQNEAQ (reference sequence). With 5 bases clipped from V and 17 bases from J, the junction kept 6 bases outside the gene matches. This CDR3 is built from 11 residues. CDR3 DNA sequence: TGTGCCAGCAGCCCGGGACAGACCATCCACTTT. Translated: CASSPGQTIHF.

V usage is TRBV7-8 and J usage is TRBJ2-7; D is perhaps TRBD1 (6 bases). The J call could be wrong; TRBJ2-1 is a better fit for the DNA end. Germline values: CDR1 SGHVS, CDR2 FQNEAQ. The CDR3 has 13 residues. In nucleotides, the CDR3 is TGTGCCAGCAGCCTCAGGGGCCAAAATGAGCAGTTCTTC. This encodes CASSLRGQNEQFF.

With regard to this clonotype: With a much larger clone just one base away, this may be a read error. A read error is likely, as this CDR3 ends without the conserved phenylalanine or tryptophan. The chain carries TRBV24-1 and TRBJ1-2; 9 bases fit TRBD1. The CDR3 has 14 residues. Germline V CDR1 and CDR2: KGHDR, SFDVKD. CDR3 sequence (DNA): TGTGCCACCAGTGATGGGGACAGGGCTTATGACTACACCCTC. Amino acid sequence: CATSDGDRAYDYTL.

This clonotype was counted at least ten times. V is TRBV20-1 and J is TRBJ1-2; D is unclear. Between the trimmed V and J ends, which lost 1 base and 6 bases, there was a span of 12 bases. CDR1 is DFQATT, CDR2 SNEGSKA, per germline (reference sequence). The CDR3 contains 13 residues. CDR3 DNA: TGCAGTGCTAGAGGGAGTCAGGACGATGGCTACACCTTC. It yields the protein CSARGSQDDGYTF.

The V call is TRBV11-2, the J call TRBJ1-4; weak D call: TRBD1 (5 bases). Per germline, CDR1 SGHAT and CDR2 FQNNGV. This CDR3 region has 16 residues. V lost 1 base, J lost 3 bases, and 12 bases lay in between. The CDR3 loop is CASSLAQGGSNEKLFF. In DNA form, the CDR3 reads TGTGCCAGCAGCTTAGCCCAGGGCGGGTCTAATGAAAAACTGTTTTTT.

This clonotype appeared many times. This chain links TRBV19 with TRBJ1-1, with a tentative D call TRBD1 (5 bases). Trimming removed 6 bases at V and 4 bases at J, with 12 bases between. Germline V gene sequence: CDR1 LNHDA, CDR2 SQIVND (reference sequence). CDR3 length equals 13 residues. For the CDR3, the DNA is TGTGCCAGTAGCAGGCCGAGGGGCACTGAAGCTTTCTTT. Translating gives CASSRPRGTEAFF.

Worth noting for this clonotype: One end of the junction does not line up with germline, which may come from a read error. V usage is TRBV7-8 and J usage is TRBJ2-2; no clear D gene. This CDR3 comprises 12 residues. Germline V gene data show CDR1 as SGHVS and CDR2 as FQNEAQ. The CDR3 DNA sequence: TGCGCCAGCAGCTTACCCTATGGGGAGCTGTTTTTT. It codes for CASSLPYGELFF.

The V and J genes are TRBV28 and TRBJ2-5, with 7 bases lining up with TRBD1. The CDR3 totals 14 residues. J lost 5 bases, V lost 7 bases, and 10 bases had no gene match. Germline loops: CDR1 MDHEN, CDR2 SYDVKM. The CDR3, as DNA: TGTGCCAGCAACACCTTTGGGACAGAGGAGACCCAGTACTTC. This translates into CASNTFGTEETQYF.

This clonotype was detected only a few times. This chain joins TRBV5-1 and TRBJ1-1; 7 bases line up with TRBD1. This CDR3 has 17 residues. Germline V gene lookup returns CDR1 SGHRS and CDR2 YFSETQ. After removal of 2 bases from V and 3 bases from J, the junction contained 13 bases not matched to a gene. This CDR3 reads CASSFYPLTGRDTEAFF. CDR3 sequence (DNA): TGCGCCAGCAGCTTTTACCCCCTGACAGGGAGGGACACTGAAGCTTTCTTT. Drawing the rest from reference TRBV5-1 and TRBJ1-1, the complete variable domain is KAGVTQTPRYLIKTRGQQVTLSCSPISGHRSVSWYQQTPGQGLQFLFEYFSETQRNKGNFPGRFSGRQFSNSRSEMNVSTLELGDSALYLCASSFYPLTGRDTEAFFGQGTRLTVV.

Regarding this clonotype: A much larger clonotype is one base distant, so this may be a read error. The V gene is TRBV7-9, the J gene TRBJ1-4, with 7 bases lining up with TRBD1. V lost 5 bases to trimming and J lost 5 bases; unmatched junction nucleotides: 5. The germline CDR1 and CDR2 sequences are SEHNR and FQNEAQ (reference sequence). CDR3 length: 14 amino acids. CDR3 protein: CASSQGEPNEKLFF. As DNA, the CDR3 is TGTGCCAGCAGCCAGGGGGAACCAAATGAAAAACTGTTTTTT.

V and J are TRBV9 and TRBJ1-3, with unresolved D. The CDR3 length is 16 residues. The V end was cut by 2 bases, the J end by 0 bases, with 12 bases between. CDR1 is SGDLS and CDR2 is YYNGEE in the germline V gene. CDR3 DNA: TGTGCCAGCAGCGTGACGGACGGCCTCTCTGGAAACACCATATATTTT. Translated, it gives CASSVTDGLSGNTIYF.